The rows below give T cell receptor beta chains drawn from one sample of a study of shared clonotypes between healthy human individuals. Sequenced by immunoSEQ multiplex PCR; TCRdb stores in-frame clones only, minus some. The sample lists 1.4 million or so clones, 98% occurring once. Specimen: naive CD4+ T cells sorted from blood. The receptor set was obtained from a man aged 25 to 40 in good health. Both conserved end residues are part of each CDR3. The order of the fields is V gene, clone size, D gene, J gene, CDR3 DNA, CDR3 protein. D genes are given only for firm matches. Clone sizes are given selectively: once, few, many, or a class where the clone is expanded.

v_gene: TRBV5-6; abundance: .; d_gene: .; j_gene: TRBJ1-5; CDR3nt: TGTGCCAGCAGCTTGGGACTCCGCAATCAGCCCCAGCATTTT; CDR3aa: CASSLGLRNQPQHF
v_gene: TRBV19; abundance: .; d_gene: .; j_gene: TRBJ2-5; CDR3nt: TGTGCCACACAGGGTAGGGTCCAAGAGACCCAGTACTTC; CDR3aa: CATQGRVQETQYF
v_gene: TRBV7-9; abundance: .; d_gene: .; j_gene: TRBJ1-2; CDR3nt: TGTGCCAGCGCTAAAGACAGCTTTAACTATGGCTACACCTTC; CDR3aa: CASAKDSFNYGYTF
v_gene: TRBV6-5; abundance: .; d_gene: .; j_gene: TRBJ1-2; CDR3nt: TGTGCCAGCTCGACCCCTAACTATGGCTACACCTTC; CDR3aa: CASSTPNYGYTF
v_gene: TRBV29-1; abundance: .; d_gene: .; j_gene: TRBJ1-1; CDR3nt: TGCAGCGTTGAAAACACGGGACTCGGGAATGAAGCTTTCTTT; CDR3aa: CSVENTGLGNEAFF
v_gene: TRBV18; abundance: .; d_gene: .; j_gene: TRBJ1-4; CDR3nt: TGTGCCAGCTCACAACTAGGGGTTTCGACTAATGAAAAACTGTTTTTT; CDR3aa: CASSQLGVSTNEKLFF
v_gene: TRBV29-1; abundance: once; d_gene: TRBD2; j_gene: TRBJ2-3; CDR3nt: TGCAGCGTCCGACTAGCGGGGGGACCAGATACGCAGTATTTT; CDR3aa: CSVRLAGGPDTQYF
v_gene: TRBV28; abundance: .; d_gene: .; j_gene: TRBJ1-2; CDR3nt: TGTGCCAGCAGTGGGACGTCGCCGGTTGGCTACACCTTC; CDR3aa: CASSGTSPVGYTF
v_gene: TRBV18; abundance: .; d_gene: .; j_gene: TRBJ1-2; CDR3nt: TGTGCCAGCTCAAGGGGGGGCTACTCCCCGGGCAATGGCTACACCTTC; CDR3aa: CASSRGGYSPGNGYTF
v_gene: TRBV18; abundance: .; d_gene: TRBD1; j_gene: TRBJ1-1; CDR3nt: TGTGCCAGCACTGGACAGGGGGCCATCACTGAAGCTTTCTTT; CDR3aa: CASTGQGAITEAFF
v_gene: TRBV27; abundance: .; d_gene: TRBD1; j_gene: TRBJ2-7; CDR3nt: TGTGCCAGCCGCACCGGGACAGTCATTTCCGAGCAGTACTTC; CDR3aa: CASRTGTVISEQYF
v_gene: TRBV11-2; abundance: .; d_gene: .; j_gene: TRBJ2-2; CDR3nt: TGTGCCAGCAGCTTCAGACCCACCACCGGGGAGCTGTTTTTT; CDR3aa: CASSFRPTTGELFF
v_gene: TRBV18; abundance: .; d_gene: TRBD1; j_gene: TRBJ1-4; CDR3nt: TGTGCCAGCTCACCCAATAGGGGGCCAACTAATGAAAAACTGTTTTTT; CDR3aa: CASSPNRGPTNEKLFF
v_gene: TRBV7-8; abundance: .; d_gene: TRBD1; j_gene: TRBJ2-7; CDR3nt: TGTGCCAGCAGCTTCCCCCTGGACAGGAACTCCTACGAGCAGTACTTC; CDR3aa: CASSFPLDRNSYEQYF
v_gene: TRBV11-2; abundance: .; d_gene: TRBD1; j_gene: TRBJ1-3; CDR3nt: TGTGCCAGCAGAAGTATCAGGGGGCCCTTTGGAAACACCATATATTTT; CDR3aa: CASRSIRGPFGNTIYF
v_gene: TRBV14; abundance: .; d_gene: .; j_gene: TRBJ2-7; CDR3nt: TGTGCCAGCAGTTTCGCGGGTGAAAACGGCGACCACGAGCAGTACTTC; CDR3aa: CASSFAGENGDHEQYF
v_gene: TRBV5-1; abundance: .; d_gene: .; j_gene: TRBJ2-7; CDR3nt: TGCGCCAGCAGCCCCTTTCAAGCAGGGGATAGGACCTACGAGCAGTACTTC; CDR3aa: CASSPFQAGDRTYEQYF
v_gene: TRBV6-5; abundance: few; d_gene: TRBD2; j_gene: TRBJ2-3; CDR3nt: TGTGCCAGCAGTCCCTGGACTAGCGGCACAGATACGCAGTATTTT; CDR3aa: CASSPWTSGTDTQYF
v_gene: TRBV6-1; abundance: .; d_gene: .; j_gene: TRBJ1-3; CDR3nt: TGTGCCAGCCGGGACACGGGGAACACCATATATTTT; CDR3aa: CASRDTGNTIYF
v_gene: TRBV2; abundance: .; d_gene: TRBD1; j_gene: TRBJ2-3; CDR3nt: TGTGCCAGCAGAGCACCGGGACAGGCTAGCACAGATACGCAGTATTTT; CDR3aa: CASRAPGQASTDTQYF
v_gene: TRBV25-1; abundance: .; d_gene: .; j_gene: TRBJ2-5; CDR3nt: TGTGCCAGCAGGAGACAAAACCAAGAGACCCAGTACTTC; CDR3aa: CASRRQNQETQYF
v_gene: TRBV6-5; abundance: .; d_gene: TRBD1; j_gene: TRBJ2-5; CDR3nt: TGTGCCAGCAGTTATAGCAGGACAGGGGGTGAGACCCAGTACTTC; CDR3aa: CASSYSRTGGETQYF
v_gene: TRBV9; abundance: once; d_gene: .; j_gene: TRBJ2-2; CDR3nt: TGTGCCAGCAGCGTATCCATTGGATACGGGGACACCGGGGAGCTGTTTTTT; CDR3aa: CASSVSIGYGDTGELFF
v_gene: TRBV18; abundance: .; d_gene: .; j_gene: TRBJ2-7; CDR3nt: TGTGCCAGCTCACCACCAGCGGGACAGGTCTCTGCTTACGAGCAGTACTTC; CDR3aa: CASSPPAGQVSAYEQYF
v_gene: TRBV10-2; abundance: .; d_gene: .; j_gene: TRBJ2-5; CDR3nt: TGCGCCAGCAGACGGCCAGGCCAAGAGACCCAGTACTTC; CDR3aa: CASRRPGQETQYF